These T cell receptor beta chains were read from a single sample in a study of cytomegalovirus exposure and HLA in healthy donors. Here immunoSEQ multiplex PCR was the method, and the copy in TCRdb shows in-frame clones only, minus some. Of approximately 110,000 clones in the sample, around 78% were seen once. Sequenced: PBMCs. The receptor set was obtained from a man aged 35 to 55 in good health and CMV-seronegative. Each CDR3 is given with its conserved first and last residue. Fields, in order: V gene, J gene, clone size, CDR3 protein. A clone size is listed for some rows: how often the clone was seen (once, few, many), or a class if it is expanded.

>TRBV4-2|TRBJ1-3|once
CASSQDSGQGAGNTIYF
>TRBV5-4|TRBJ2-3|.
CASSLKQSTDTQYF
>TRBV6-1|TRBJ1-1|.
CASKRSPEAFF
>TRBV7-9|TRBJ2-5|.
CASSLGIAGETQYF
>TRBV2|TRBJ1-1|few
CASSFGKNTEAFF
>TRBV15|TRBJ2-7|.
CAISLDRGSYEQYF
>TRBV4-1|TRBJ2-7|once
CASSQRTGSYEQYF
>TRBV4-3|TRBJ2-3|.
CASSQDRGLTDTQYF
>TRBV2|TRBJ2-2|.
CASSGGGNTGELFF
>TRBV19|TRBJ1-5|once
CASTFWGPNKGNQPQHF
>TRBV4-1|TRBJ1-5|.
CASSHPQGSQPQHF
>TRBV7-6|TRBJ1-1|once
CASSPGLPMGTEAFF
>TRBV2|TRBJ1-2|.
CASSSQGGYGYTF
>TRBV4-3|TRBJ2-1|.
CASSQDHAGMNNEQFF
>TRBV7-9|TRBJ2-2|.
CASSPRETGELFF
>TRBV4-2|TRBJ2-3|.
CASSQETGRTDTQYF
>TRBV20-1|TRBJ1-1|.
CSAGSNTEAFF
>TRBV19|TRBJ1-1|.
CASSETAGSKNTEAFF
>TRBV9|TRBJ2-5|few
CASSKGGNSGGEETQYF
>TRBV6-5|TRBJ2-7|.
CASSYSVSGGYEQYF
>TRBV5-4|TRBJ2-2|.
CASSPGWAGELFF
>TRBV25-1|TRBJ2-7|.
CASSKTGGQYEQYF
>TRBV6-5|TRBJ2-1|.
CASSWDSGDNEQFF
>TRBV28|TRBJ1-4|.
CASSFFGQGFEKLFF
>TRBV5-8|TRBJ2-7|.
CASSLMVRSIASYEQYF
>TRBV10-3|TRBJ2-1|.
CAINPGVGDEQFF
>TRBV6-6|TRBJ1-5|.
CASSYSAGDNQPQHF
>TRBV6-4|TRBJ2-7|.
CARPGQGFYEQYF
>TRBV19|TRBJ2-7|.
CASSRPTGTSYEQYF
>TRBV7-8|TRBJ1-2|.
CASSSEGTRPYTF
>TRBV11-1|TRBJ1-2|.
CASSLGGGDYGYTF
>TRBV7-9|TRBJ1-2|few
CASSFRGDGYTF
>TRBV11-3|TRBJ2-6|once
CASSRSRGPGANVLTF
>TRBV19|TRBJ2-3|.
CASSGRLAQPSTDTQYF
>TRBV18|TRBJ2-1|.
CASSLRDRPYNEQFF
>TRBV7-3|TRBJ2-6|once
CASSRRGTGANVLTF
>TRBV7-2|TRBJ2-7|.
CASSVRGRRGSEQYF
>TRBV19|TRBJ1-4|.
CASNWATGAEKLFF
>TRBV6-1|TRBJ1-3|few
CASGIGVSGNTIYF
>TRBV18|TRBJ1-6|.
CASSPRESSNSPLHF
>TRBV19|TRBJ2-7|.
CASSKNGQGPYEQYF
>TRBV7-9|TRBJ2-7|.
CASSSSGQESYEQYF
>TRBV5-1|TRBJ1-6|once
CASSLFGTENSPLHF
>TRBV11-2|TRBJ2-2|few
CASSFRGTGELFF
>TRBV9|TRBJ1-2|few
CASSSEVANYGYTF
>TRBV14|TRBJ1-1|.
CASSLQGAGNTEAFF
>TRBV7-2|TRBJ1-5|.
CASSLFTGVGQPQHF
>TRBV10-3|TRBJ1-6|.
CATKTPSSYNSPLHF
>TRBV5-1|TRBJ2-3|.
CASSPDFTDTQYF
>TRBV5-5|TRBJ1-3|.
CASSLSGNSGNTIYF
>TRBV7-9|TRBJ1-1|.
CASSPRGLGQNTEAFF
>TRBV5-1|TRBJ1-2|.
CASSPSTGNYGYTF
>TRBV29-1|TRBJ2-7|.
CSAQGYYEQYF
>TRBV6-1|TRBJ1-2|.
CASSYTTNYGYTF
>TRBV9|TRBJ2-7|once
CASSVGGRDEQYF
>TRBV6-1|TRBJ2-5|.
CASSEAAFGGAGETQYF
>TRBV29-1|TRBJ2-6|.
CSVEGGRSGANVLTF
>TRBV25-1|TRBJ2-5|.
CASSQGGWETQYF